This record covers a single T cell receptor beta chain. The record originates from a study of blood T cells in healthy people across ages. Sample-barcoded 5' priming and a J-beta primer mix drove a second PCR of about 6 to 11 cycles. Through a template-switch adaptor with 12 random nucleotides, each cDNA molecule received a tag. MiXCR, applied by TCRdb to the 5' RACE reads, yields one record per CDR3 protein. The repertoire has 950,000 to 1,200,000 distinct CDR3 sequences, less than 45% of them found once; the top ten carry around 12%. The V gene's germline CDR1 is DFQATT and CDR2 SNEGSKA (reference sequence). This CDR3 has 11 residues. With 3 bases removed from V and 5 bases from J, the gap between germline ends came to 5 bases. Staff drew around 10 milliliters of peripheral blood from each donor.

This sequence was found in a man aged 18 to 29 in good health. Sequences were obtained from blood. This chain links TRBV20-1 with TRBJ2-1; D gene unclear. The CDR3 sequence: CSASRDNEQFF. CDR3 sequence (DNA): TGCAGTGCTAGTCGGGACAATGAGCAGTTCTTC.